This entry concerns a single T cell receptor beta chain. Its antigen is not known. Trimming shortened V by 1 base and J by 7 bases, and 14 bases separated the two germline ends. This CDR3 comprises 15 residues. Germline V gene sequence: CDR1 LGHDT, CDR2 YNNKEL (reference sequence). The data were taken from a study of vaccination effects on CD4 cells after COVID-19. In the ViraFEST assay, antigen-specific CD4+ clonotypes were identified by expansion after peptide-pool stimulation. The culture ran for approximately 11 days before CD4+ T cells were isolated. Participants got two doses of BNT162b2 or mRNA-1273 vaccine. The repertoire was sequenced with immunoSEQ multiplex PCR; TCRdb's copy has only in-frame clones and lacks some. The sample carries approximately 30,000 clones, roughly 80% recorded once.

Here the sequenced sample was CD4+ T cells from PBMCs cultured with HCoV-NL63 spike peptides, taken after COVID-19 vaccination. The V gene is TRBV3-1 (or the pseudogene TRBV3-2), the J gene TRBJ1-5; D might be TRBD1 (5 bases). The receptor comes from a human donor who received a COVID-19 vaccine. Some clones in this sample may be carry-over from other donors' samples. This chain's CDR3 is CASSQVPGGWQPQHF. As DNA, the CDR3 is TGTGCCAGCAGCCAAGTTCCGGGGGGATGGCAGCCCCAGCATTTT.